This T cell receptor beta chain is from a study of T cell changes during pregnancy in multiple sclerosis. TCRdb's copy holds only in-frame clones and misses some; the assay was immunoSEQ multiplex PCR. The sample shows approximately 64,000 clones, around 92% of them seen only once. Remarks on this clone: At one of its ends the junction is not consistent with the germline gene, which may arise from a read error.

The material sequenced was peripheral blood, taken in the first trimester of pregnancy. The TCR sequence derives from a female donor with multiple sclerosis, enrolled in a pregnancy study.

This CDR3 reads CASSIGLAGDEQFF. As DNA, the CDR3 is TGTGCTAGCAGCATTGGACTAGCGGGAGACGAGCAGTTCTTC. The J gene is TRBJ2-1, the V gene TRBV7-7; 13 bases match TRBD2. The CDR3 runs 14 residues. Germline V gene lookup returns CDR1 SSHAT and CDR2 FNYEAQ (reference sequence).